Shown below are 4 T cell receptor beta chains from a single sample sequenced in a study of blood T cell repertoires in COVID-19. Assay used: immunoSEQ multiplex PCR; TCRdb lists only in-frame clones, some missing. The data hold 130,000 or so clones, with about 86% observed a single time. The material sequenced was peripheral blood. The receptors stem from a woman older than 75 with acute or convalescent COVID-19.

The chain uses TRBV24-1 and TRBJ2-2; no clear D gene. V was clipped by 5 bases and J by 3 bases, with 6 bases between them. CDR1 is KGHDR and CDR2 is SFDVKD in the germline V gene. This CDR3 has 13 amino acids. The CDR3 bases are TGTGCCACCAGTGCCCCCTACACCGGGGAGCTGTTTTTT. Protein: CATSAPYTGELFF.

This clone has ten or more counts. The genes are TRBV4-2 and TRBJ2-5; D perhaps matches TRBD2 (5 bases). The CDR3 runs to 18 residues. V dropped 4 bases and J dropped 1 base, with 22 bases sitting between them. The germline V gene has CDR1 LGHNA and CDR2 YNFKEQ. The CDR3 DNA reads TGTGCCAGCAGCCCCGATTACGGGAACAGTCCGGGCCAAGAGACCCAGTACTTC. Its protein is CASSPDYGNSPGQETQYF.

The chain uses TRBV7-8 and TRBJ2-7; 11 positions match TRBD2. V lost 6 bases, J lost 2 bases, and 9 bases stayed unmatched. This CDR3 contains 16 residues. Germline assignment: CDR1 SGHVS and CDR2 FQNEAQ. CDR3 bases: TGTGCCAGCAGGCCTAGTCCTAGCGGGGGGACCTACGAGCAGTACTTC. It codes for CASRPSPSGGTYEQYF.

This clone is a singleton in its sample. This chain links TRBV21-1 with TRBJ1-2; TRBD1, the D gene given by the table, was not confirmed from the DNA. TRBV21-1 is a known pseudogene. The CDR3 sequence is 12 residues long. The CDR3 region is CASRDSEYGYTF. The CDR3 DNA reads TGTGCCAGCAGAGACAGTGAGTATGGCTACACCTTC.